This TCR beta chain was documented in a study of shared clonotypes between healthy human individuals. Germline-derived CDR1 and CDR2 are MNHEY and SVGAGI. This CDR3 has 15 residues. Sequencing was performed with immunoSEQ multiplex PCR; in TCRdb, only in-frame clones are kept and a portion is missing. The sample includes hundreds of thousands of clones, around 78% of them seen just once. Comment on this clone: A read error likely explains this, since a far larger clone differs by one base. Distinct nucleotide sequences in the sample also encode this CDR3.

Sequencing input: memory CD4+ T cells sorted from blood. Subset noted: CD45RA-negative fraction. This clonotype was obtained from a woman aged 25 to 39 in good health. This rearrangement joins TRBV6-5 to TRBJ2-7; a possible D gene is TRBD2 (7 bases). CDR3 residues: CASSYGGAGIYEQYF. CDR3 nucleotide sequence: TGTGCCAGCAGTTACGGGGGGGCAGGGATTTACGAGCAGTACTTT.